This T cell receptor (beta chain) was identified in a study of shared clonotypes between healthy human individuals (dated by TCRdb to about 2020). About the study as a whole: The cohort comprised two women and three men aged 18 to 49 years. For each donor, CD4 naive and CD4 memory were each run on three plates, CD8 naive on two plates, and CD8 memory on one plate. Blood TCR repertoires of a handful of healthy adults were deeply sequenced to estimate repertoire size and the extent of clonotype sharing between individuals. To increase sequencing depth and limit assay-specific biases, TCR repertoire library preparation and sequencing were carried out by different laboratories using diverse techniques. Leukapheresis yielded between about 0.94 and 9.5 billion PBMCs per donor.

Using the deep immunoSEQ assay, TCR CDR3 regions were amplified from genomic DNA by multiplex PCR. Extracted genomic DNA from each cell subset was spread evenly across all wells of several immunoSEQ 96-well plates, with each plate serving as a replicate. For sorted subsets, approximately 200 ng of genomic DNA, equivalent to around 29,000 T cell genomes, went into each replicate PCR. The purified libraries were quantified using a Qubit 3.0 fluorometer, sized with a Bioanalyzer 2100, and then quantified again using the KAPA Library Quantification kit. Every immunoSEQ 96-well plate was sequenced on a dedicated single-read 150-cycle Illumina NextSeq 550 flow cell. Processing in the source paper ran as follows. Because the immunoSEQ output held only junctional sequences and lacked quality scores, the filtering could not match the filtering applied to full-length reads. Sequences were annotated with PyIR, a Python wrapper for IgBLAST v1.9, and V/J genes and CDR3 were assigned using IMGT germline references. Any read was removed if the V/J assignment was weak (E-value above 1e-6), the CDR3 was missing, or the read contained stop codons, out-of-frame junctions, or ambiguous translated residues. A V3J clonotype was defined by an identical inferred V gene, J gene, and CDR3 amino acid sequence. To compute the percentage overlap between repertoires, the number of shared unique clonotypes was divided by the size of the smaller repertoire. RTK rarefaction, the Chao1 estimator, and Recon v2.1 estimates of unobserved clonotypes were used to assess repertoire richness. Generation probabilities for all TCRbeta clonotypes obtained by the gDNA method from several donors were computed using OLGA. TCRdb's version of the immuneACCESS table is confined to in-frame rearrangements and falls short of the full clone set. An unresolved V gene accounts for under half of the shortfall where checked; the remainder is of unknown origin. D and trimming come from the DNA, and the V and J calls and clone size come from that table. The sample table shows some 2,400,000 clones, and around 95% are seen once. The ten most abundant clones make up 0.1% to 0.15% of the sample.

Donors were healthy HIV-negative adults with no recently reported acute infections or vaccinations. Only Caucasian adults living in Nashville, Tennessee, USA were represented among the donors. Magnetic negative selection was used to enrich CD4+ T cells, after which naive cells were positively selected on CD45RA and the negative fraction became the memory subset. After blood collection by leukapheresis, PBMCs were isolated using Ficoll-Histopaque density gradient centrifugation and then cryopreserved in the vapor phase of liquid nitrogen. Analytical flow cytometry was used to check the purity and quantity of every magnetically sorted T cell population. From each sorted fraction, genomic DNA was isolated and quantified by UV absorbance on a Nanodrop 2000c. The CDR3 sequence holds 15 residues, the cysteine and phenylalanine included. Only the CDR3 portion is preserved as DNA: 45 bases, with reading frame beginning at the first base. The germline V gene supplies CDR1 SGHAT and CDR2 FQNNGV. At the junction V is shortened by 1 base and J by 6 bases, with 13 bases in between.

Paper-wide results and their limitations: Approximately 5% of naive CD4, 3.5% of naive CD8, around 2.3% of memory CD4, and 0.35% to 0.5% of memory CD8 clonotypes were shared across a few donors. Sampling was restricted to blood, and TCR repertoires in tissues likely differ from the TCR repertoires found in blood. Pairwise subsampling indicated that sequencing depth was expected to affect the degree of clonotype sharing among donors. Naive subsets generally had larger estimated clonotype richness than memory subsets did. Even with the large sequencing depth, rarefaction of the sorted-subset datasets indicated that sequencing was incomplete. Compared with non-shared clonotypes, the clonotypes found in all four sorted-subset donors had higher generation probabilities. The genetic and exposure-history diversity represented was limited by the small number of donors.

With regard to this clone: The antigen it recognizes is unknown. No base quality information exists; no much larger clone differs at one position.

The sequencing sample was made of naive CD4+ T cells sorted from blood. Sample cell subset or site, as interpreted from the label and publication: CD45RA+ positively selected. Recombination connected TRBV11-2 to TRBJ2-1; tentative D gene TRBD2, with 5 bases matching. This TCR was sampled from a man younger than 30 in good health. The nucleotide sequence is TGTGCCAGCAGCTTAGTAAGTGGGAGTCCCAATGAGCAGTTCTTC. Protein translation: CASSLVSGSPNEQFF.